This entry concerns a single TCR beta chain. The primer mix had 60 V beta and 13 J beta primers. Some clones are missing from TCRdb's copy, which holds only in-frame ones; the method was immunoSEQ multiplex PCR. The top ten hold 5.4% of the sample, which has some 99,000 clones, around 80% seen once. As for time point: after dendritic cell vaccination, including at tumor progression/relapse. The V end was cut by 4 bases, the J end by 5 bases, with 18 bases between. This CDR3 region has 15 residues. From germline, CDR1 is SGHRS and CDR2 YFSETQ. This entry is derived from a study of glioma-infiltrating T cells after dendritic cell vaccination.

This specimen was blood, taken after dendritic cell vaccination. This TCR was recovered from a human donor with glioblastoma. The chain combines TRBV5-1 with TRBJ2-5, with D possibly TRBD1 on 6 matching bases. CDR3 nucleotide sequence: TGCGCCAGCAGCCTGGGACATACTTCTGGGGAGACCCAGTACTTC. Protein sequence: CASSLGHTSGETQYF.